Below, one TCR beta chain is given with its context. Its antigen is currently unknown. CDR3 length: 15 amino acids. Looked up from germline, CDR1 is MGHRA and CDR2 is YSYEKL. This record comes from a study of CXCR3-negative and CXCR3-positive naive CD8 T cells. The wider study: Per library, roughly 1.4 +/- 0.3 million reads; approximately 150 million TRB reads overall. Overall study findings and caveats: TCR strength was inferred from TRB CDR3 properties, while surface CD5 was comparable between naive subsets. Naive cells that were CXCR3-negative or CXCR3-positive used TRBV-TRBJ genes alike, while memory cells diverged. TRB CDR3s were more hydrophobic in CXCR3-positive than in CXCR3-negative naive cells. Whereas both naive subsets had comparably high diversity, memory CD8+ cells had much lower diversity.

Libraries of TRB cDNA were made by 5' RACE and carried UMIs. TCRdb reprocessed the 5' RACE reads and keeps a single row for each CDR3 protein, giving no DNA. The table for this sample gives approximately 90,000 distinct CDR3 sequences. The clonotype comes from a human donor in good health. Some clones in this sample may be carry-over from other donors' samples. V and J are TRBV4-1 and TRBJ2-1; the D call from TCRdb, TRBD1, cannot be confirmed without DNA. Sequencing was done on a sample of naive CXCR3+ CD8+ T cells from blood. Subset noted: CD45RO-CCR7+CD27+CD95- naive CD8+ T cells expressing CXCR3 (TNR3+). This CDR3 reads CASSPGQGAYNEQFF.